This note documents a single TCR beta chain sequence. Its antigen is currently unknown. The data are from a study of cytomegalovirus exposure and HLA in healthy donors. General study findings and limits: An analysis done earlier found most TCR beta V segments productive about 87% or about 30% of the time. The authors enumerated 180 or so TCR beta chains as linked to cytomegalovirus.

The CDR3 consists of 14 residues. V gave up 7 bases and J gave up 2 bases, with 15 bases separating them. The germline gives CDR1 LNHDA, CDR2 SQIVND (reference sequence). Both 60 Vbeta primers and 13 Jbeta primers went into the PCR. The protocol was immunoSEQ multiplex PCR, while the TCRdb copy is restricted to in-frame clones and leaves out a portion. The table includes roughly 100,000 clones, around 77% detected once. The receptor's source is a male donor in good health and CMV-seropositive. The rearrangement uses TRBV19 and TRBJ2-7; maybe TRBD2 (5 bases). The specimen was PBMCs. The CDR3 DNA reads TGTGCCAGTAACCCCTCGTGGGGAGCCTACGAGCAGTACTTC. Encoded protein: CASNPSWGAYEQYF.